This TCR beta chain was identified in a study of blood T cells in healthy people across ages. Study-level points and caveats: The fall in TCR beta diversity per million T cells was roughly linear with age.

Combining a sample-barcoded 5' primer with a J-beta primer mix, a second PCR ran for roughly 7 to 12 cycles. One entry per CDR3 protein, called by TCRdb with MiXCR from the 5' RACE reads. This table holds some 1.7 million distinct CDR3 sequences, 25% to 30% found once. This clonotype was seen only a few times. No antigen is known for it. This CDR3 contains 13 residues. Between the trimmed V and J ends, which lost 4 bases and 9 bases, there was a span of 16 bases. Germline CDR1 reads LGHDT; CDR2 reads YNNKEL (reference sequence). The origin of this receptor is a woman in her twenties or thirties in good health. Sequenced input: blood. This chain uses TRBV3-1 with TRBJ2-7; perhaps TRBD2 as D (5 bases). The CDR3 loop reads CASSPRGLSGQYF. In nucleotides, the CDR3 is TGTGCCAGCAGCCCCCGCGGGCTCTCGGGGCAGTACTTC.